This TCR beta chain was found in a study of blood T cells in healthy people across ages. For the study at large: With template switching, about one barcoded beta molecule was captured per two T cells.

As to this clonotype: The antigen is undetermined.

Donors gave approximately 9.9 milliliters of peripheral blood apiece. The CDR3 totals 16 residues. Trimming pared 5 bases from V and 0 bases from J, leaving 14 bases between. Per germline, CDR1 SGHVS and CDR2 FNYEAQ. A second about 7 to 11 cycle PCR used barcoded and J-beta primers. TCRdb re-called the 5' RACE reads with MiXCR, one entry per CDR3 protein. The sample carries 710,000 or so distinct CDR3 sequences, about 30% recorded once. Findings and limits, study-wide: Unsorted PBMCs ruled out conclusive naive versus antigen-experienced comparison.

The TCR was taken from a woman over 75 in good health. The rearrangement uses TRBV7-6 and TRBJ2-1; D possibly corresponds to TRBD2 (5 bases). The sequencing input was blood. The CDR3 here is CASSPGARGSYNEQFF. The CDR3 nucleotides read TGTGCCAGCAGCCCAGGCGCCCGGGGCTCCTACAATGAGCAGTTCTTC.